Listed below are T cell receptor beta chains from one sample, sequenced in a study of blood T cells in healthy people across ages. TCRdb re-derived calls from the 5' RACE reads in MiXCR, one entry per CDR3 protein. The table lists roughly 1.9 million distinct CDR3 sequences, 30% to 40% of them singletons, with 23% in the top ten. Sample: blood. The source is a human donor in good health. Both conserved end residues are part of each CDR3. D genes are given only for firm matches. The size entry is marked missing in some rows and otherwise reads once, few, many or a size class.

clone_size j_call v_call d_call cdr3_aa cdr3_nt
few TRBJ2-5 TRBV20-1 - CSAGAFQETQYF TGCAGTGCGGGGGCCTTCCAAGAGACCCAGTACTTC
few TRBJ2-3 TRBV20-1 - CSASPGADTQYF TGCAGTGCTAGCCCGGGGGCAGATACGCAGTATTTT
- TRBJ2-5 TRBV11-2 TRBD2 CANTSGGAETQYF TGTGCCAACACAAGCGGGGGGGCTGAGACCCAGTACTTC
- TRBJ2-7 TRBV6-2/TRBV6-3 - CASSYFTGTGREQYF TGTGCCAGCAGTTACTTTACCGGGACTGGCCGCGAGCAGTACTTC
- TRBJ2-2 TRBV7-3 - CASSRTQAGELFF TGTGCCAGCAGCCGTACCCAAGCCGGGGAGCTGTTTTTT
once TRBJ2-5 TRBV6-6 TRBD2 CASSSTGRGVGTQYF TGTGCCAGCAGTTCCACGGGGCGGGGGGTAGGGACCCAGTACTTC
- TRBJ1-5 TRBV6-2/TRBV6-3 - CASSWTDANQPQHF TGTGCCAGCAGCTGGACAGACGCTAATCAGCCCCAGCATTTT
few TRBJ2-7 TRBV29-1 TRBD2 CSVGASGDHRNNYEQYF TGCAGCGTTGGAGCTAGCGGGGACCACCGAAACAACTACGAGCAGTACTTC
few TRBJ2-7 TRBV12-3/TRBV12-4 - CASSKGDIYEQYF TGTGCCAGCTCCAAGGGAGATATCTACGAGCAGTACTTC
- TRBJ1-4 TRBV25-1 - CASSEKSRLNEKLFF TGTGCCAGCAGTGAAAAATCCAGGTTAAATGAAAAACTGTTTTTT
few TRBJ2-3 TRBV6-2/TRBV6-3 - CASSSLRWDTQYF TGTGCCAGCAGTTCACTTCGGTGGGATACGCAGTATTTT
few TRBJ1-2 TRBV20-1 TRBD1 CSAAAGTANYGYTF TGCAGTGCCGCCGCCGGGACAGCGAACTATGGCTACACCTTC
few TRBJ2-1 TRBV3-1 - CASSQNPLESNEQFF TGTGCCAGCAGCCAAAATCCGCTAGAGTCCAATGAGCAGTTCTTC
- TRBJ2-1 TRBV5-1 TRBD1 CASSLGLRGLDEQFF TGCGCCAGCAGCTTGGGGTTGAGGGGGCTGGATGAGCAGTTCTTC
- TRBJ1-5 TRBV15 - CATSREGLAQHF TGTGCCACCAGCAGAGAGGGTTTGGCCCAGCATTTT
once TRBJ2-1 TRBV13 - CASSEEMGGHQFF TGTGCCAGCAGCGAAGAGATGGGGGGGCATCAGTTCTTC
- TRBJ2-1 TRBV4-3 - CASSQSSRAYNEQFF TGCGCCAGCAGCCAATCTTCCAGGGCTTACAATGAGCAGTTCTTC
- TRBJ1-5 TRBV28 - CASSWTGNQPKHF TGTGCCAGCAGTTGGACTGGGAATCAGCCCAAGCATTTT
- TRBJ1-1 TRBV7-2 - CASSPWAVEAFF TGTGCCAGCAGCCCATGGGCGGTAGAAGCTTTCTTT
few TRBJ1-2 TRBV15 - CATTRIETGNYGYTF TGTGCCACCACCCGAATCGAAACAGGCAACTATGGCTACACCTTC
- TRBJ1-2 TRBV29-1 TRBD1 CSVVDRVYGYTF TGCAGCGTTGTGGACAGGGTCTATGGCTACACCTTC
- TRBJ1-4 TRBV9 TRBD1 CASSVGQGGGTNEKLFF TGTGCCAGCAGCGTGGGACAGGGTGGAGGAACTAATGAAAAACTGTTTTTT
- TRBJ1-1 TRBV7-3 - CASSLNVAGEAFF TGTGCCAGCAGCTTGAACGTCGCGGGTGAAGCTTTCTTT
- TRBJ2-1 TRBV4-2 - CASSQSRGTSYNEQFF TGTGCCAGCAGCCAATCACGGGGGACTTCCTACAATGAGCAGTTCTTC
- TRBJ2-7 TRBV10-3 TRBD2 CAISDPSGGVPQYEQYF TGTGCCATCAGTGACCCAAGCGGGGGGGTCCCCCAGTACGAGCAGTACTTC
- TRBJ2-7 TRBV11-2 - CASSLDRTHYEQYF TGTGCCAGCAGCTTAGACAGAACTCACTACGAGCAGTACTTC
- TRBJ1-2 TRBV28 - CASSPRDSSGYTF TGTGCCAGCAGCCCAAGAGACAGTTCGGGCTACACCTTC
- TRBJ2-5 TRBV5-1 - CASSLIPADIAKETQYF TGCGCCAGCAGCTTGATACCGGCGGACATAGCTAAAGAGACCCAGTACTTC
- TRBJ2-3 TRBV5-1 TRBD2 CASSLVTSGRSDTQYF TGCGCCAGCAGCTTGGTTACTAGCGGGAGGTCAGATACGCAGTATTTT
- TRBJ2-3 TRBV7-2 - CASSLEEHSTDTQYF TGTGCCAGCAGCTTAGAGGAACATAGCACAGATACGCAGTATTTT
few TRBJ2-5 TRBV15 - CATSRGGDGETQYF TGTGCCACCAGCAGAGGGGGAGATGGAGAGACCCAGTACTTC
- TRBJ1-1 TRBV5-1 - CASSHVTGTLSLYTEAFF TGCGCCAGCAGCCATGTCACCGGGACATTAAGCCTGTACACTGAAGCTTTCTTT
- TRBJ1-3 TRBV2 - CASTRPISGNTIYF TGTGCCAGTACCAGACCGATCTCTGGAAACACCATATATTTT
- TRBJ2-4 TRBV27 - CASSWGGAVLGEQYF TGTGCCAGCAGCTGGGGGGGGGCAGTTCTCGGGGAGCAGTACTTC
few TRBJ2-3 TRBV29-1 - CSVDGAPTDTQYF TGCAGCGTTGACGGGGCGCCCACAGATACGCAGTATTTT
few TRBJ1-2 TRBV7-8 - CASSSLSEQYGYTF TGTGCCAGCAGCTCACTATCAGAACAATATGGCTACACCTTC
- TRBJ1-5 TRBV4-2 - CASSQESAFNQPQHF TGTGCCAGCAGCCAAGAATCAGCCTTCAATCAGCCCCAGCATTTT
- TRBJ2-3 TRBV29-1 - CSVEDPGLAVTDTQYF TGCAGCGTTGAAGATCCAGGTTTGGCAGTCACAGATACGCAGTATTTT
- TRBJ2-5 TRBV6-2/TRBV6-3 - CASSGKGSVETQYF TGTGCCAGCAGCGGTAAGGGGTCCGTGGAGACCCAGTACTTC
- TRBJ2-4 TRBV12-3/TRBV12-4 - CASSFRGLRNIQYF TGTGCCAGCAGTTTTAGGGGCTTAAGAAACATTCAGTACTTC
- TRBJ2-3 TRBV20-1 - CSARVDSPSTDTQYF TGCAGTGCTAGAGTGGACTCCCCTAGCACAGATACGCAGTATTTT
- TRBJ2-1 TRBV9 TRBD1 CASSPTRDRRSYNEQFF TGTGCCAGCAGCCCCACAAGGGACAGGCGTTCCTACAATGAGCAGTTCTTC